This record covers a single T cell receptor (beta chain). Antigen: not known. These data originate in a study of T cells in Graves' hyperthyroidism and ophthalmopathy. Trimming took 5 bases from V and 3 from J; bases not matched to a gene: 14. The CDR3 is 17 amino acids. Germline loops: CDR1 SGHRS, CDR2 YFSETQ. General study findings and limits: Most thyroid clonotypes expanded above 0.001 appeared in blood too.

Amplified TCR beta CDR3 regions derived from RNA transcripts. First-round RT-PCR targeting the TCR CDR3 was performed with the HTBI primer set. A single record per CDR3 protein comes from TCRdb applying MiXCR to the multiplex PCR reads. Here the sample spans some 300,000 distinct CDR3 sequences, roughly a fifth being singletons. The sequence derives from a middle-aged man with Graves' ophthalmopathy. Sequenced material: blood. This chain links TRBV5-1 with TRBJ2-1; 7 positions match TRBD1. DNA of the CDR3: TGCGCCAGCAGAGACACCCCCGGGACAGCCGACTACAATGAGCAGTTCTTC. It yields the protein CASRDTPGTADYNEQFF.